This is a list of T cell receptor beta chains from one sample in a study of T-cell reconstitution after alpha-beta-depleted transplantation in children. TCRdb re-called the PCR reads through MiXCR, storing one row per CDR3 protein. Of about 540,000 distinct CDR3 sequences listed, approximately 30% were seen once; the top ten hold under 45%. This material consisted of PBMCs, taken before TCRalphabeta/CD19-depleted stem cell transplant. These receptors came from a boy less than two years old with Wiskott-Aldrich syndrome, due to receive a stem cell transplant. The CDR3 runs from the conserved cysteine through the conserved F or W. The order of the fields is J gene, D gene, V gene, clone size, CDR3 DNA, CDR3 protein. The D gene is left open where the match is weak. The listing skips clone size in some rows; elsewhere it reads once, few, many or a size class.

j_gene: TRBJ2-7
d_gene: TRBD1
v_gene: TRBV14
abundance: NA
CDR3nt: TGTGCCAGCAGCCAACAAACAGGGGGCAGGCAGTACTTC
CDR3aa: CASSQQTGGRQYF

j_gene: TRBJ2-3
d_gene: NA
v_gene: TRBV7-9
abundance: NA
CDR3nt: TGTGCCAGCAGCTTAGGACCCGGAGGCGGAACAGATACGCAGTATTTT
CDR3aa: CASSLGPGGGTDTQYF

j_gene: TRBJ1-5
d_gene: TRBD1
v_gene: TRBV12-3/TRBV12-4
abundance: NA
CDR3nt: TGTGCCAGCAGTTGGGACAGTTCAAATCAGCCCCAGCATTTT
CDR3aa: CASSWDSSNQPQHF

j_gene: TRBJ2-5
d_gene: TRBD1
v_gene: TRBV5-1
abundance: NA
CDR3nt: TGCGCCAGCAGCTTGTTCCAGGGGGAGGAGACCCAGTACTTC
CDR3aa: CASSLFQGEETQYF

j_gene: TRBJ2-7
d_gene: TRBD1
v_gene: TRBV7-8
abundance: NA
CDR3nt: TGTGCCAGCAGCTTAGGGGACAGGGATAGGTACGAGCAGTACTTC
CDR3aa: CASSLGDRDRYEQYF

j_gene: TRBJ2-6
d_gene: TRBD2
v_gene: TRBV12-3/TRBV12-4
abundance: few
CDR3nt: TGTGCCAGCAGTTTCCTAGCGGGAGTCTCTGGGGCCAACGTCCTGACTTTC
CDR3aa: CASSFLAGVSGANVLTF

j_gene: TRBJ1-5
d_gene: NA
v_gene: TRBV5-1
abundance: NA
CDR3nt: TGCGCCAGCAGCTCCGTGGTAGGACAGCCCCAGCATTTT
CDR3aa: CASSSVVGQPQHF

j_gene: TRBJ2-6
d_gene: NA
v_gene: TRBV19
abundance: few
CDR3nt: TGTGCCAGTAGTCACCGAACTGGGGCCAACGTCCTGACTTTC
CDR3aa: CASSHRTGANVLTF

j_gene: TRBJ1-1
d_gene: TRBD1
v_gene: TRBV20-1
abundance: few
CDR3nt: TGCAGTGCTAAAATCCGGGGACAGGGGAAAATGAACACTGAAGCTTTCTTT
CDR3aa: CSAKIRGQGKMNTEAFF

j_gene: TRBJ2-1
d_gene: TRBD2
v_gene: TRBV5-1
abundance: once
CDR3nt: TGCGCCAGCAGCTTGGAGCCTCTAGTTCTAGCGGGAGTAAATGAGCAGTTCTTC
CDR3aa: CASSLEPLVLAGVNEQFF

j_gene: TRBJ1-2
d_gene: NA
v_gene: TRBV29-1
abundance: NA
CDR3nt: TGCAGCGTTGAAAGTGGCTACACCTTC
CDR3aa: CSVESGYTF

j_gene: TRBJ2-1
d_gene: NA
v_gene: TRBV5-1
abundance: few
CDR3nt: TGCGCCAGCAGCCCCCCCCGTGGTTTGCGCAATGAGCAGTTCTTC
CDR3aa: CASSPPRGLRNEQFF

j_gene: TRBJ2-3
d_gene: TRBD2
v_gene: TRBV5-1
abundance: few
CDR3nt: TGCGCCAGCAGCTTCCCTAGCGGAATCACAGATACGCAGTATTTT
CDR3aa: CASSFPSGITDTQYF

j_gene: TRBJ2-1
d_gene: NA
v_gene: TRBV6-5
abundance: NA
CDR3nt: TGTGCCAGCAGTTACCTGGGGGGAAGATACAATGAGCAGTTCTTC
CDR3aa: CASSYLGGRYNEQFF

j_gene: TRBJ2-1
d_gene: NA
v_gene: TRBV10-3
abundance: NA
CDR3nt: TGTGCCATCAGTGAGGAGACTGACAATGAGCAGTTCTTC
CDR3aa: CAISEETDNEQFF